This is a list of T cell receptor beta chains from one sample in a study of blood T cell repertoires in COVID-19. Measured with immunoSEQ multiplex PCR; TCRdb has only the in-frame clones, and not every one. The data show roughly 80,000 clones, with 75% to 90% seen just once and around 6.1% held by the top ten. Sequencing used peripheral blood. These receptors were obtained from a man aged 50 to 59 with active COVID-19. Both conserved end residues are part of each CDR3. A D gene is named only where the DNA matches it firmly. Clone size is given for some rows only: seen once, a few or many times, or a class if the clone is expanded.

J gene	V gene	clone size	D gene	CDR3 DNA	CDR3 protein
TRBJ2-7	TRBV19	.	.	TGTGCCAGTAGTATAAAAACAGCCTACGAGCAGTACTTC	CASSIKTAYEQYF
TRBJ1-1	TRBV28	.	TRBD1	TGTGCCAGCAGAGGGACAGGGACCTTTACTGAAGCTTTCTTT	CASRGTGTFTEAFF
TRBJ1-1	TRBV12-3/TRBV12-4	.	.	TGTGCCAGCACCTACAACACTGAAGCTTTCTTT	CASTYNTEAFF
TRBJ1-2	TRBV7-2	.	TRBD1	TGTGCCAGCAGCCCAGGGACAGGAATTAACTATGGCTACACCTTC	CASSPGTGINYGYTF
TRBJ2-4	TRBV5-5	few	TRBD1	TGTGCCAGCAGCTCCACAGGGGGCCGGGCGGTACTAGCCAAAAACATTCAGTACTTC	CASSSTGGRAVLAKNIQYF
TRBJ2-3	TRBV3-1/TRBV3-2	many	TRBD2	TGTGCCAGCAGCCAGCCTCAAGACCGGGGGGAGGCAGATACGCAGTATTTT	CASSQPQDRGEADTQYF
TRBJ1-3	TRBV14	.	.	TGTGCCAGCAGCCTTGGCTTTAGCGGGTTCTCTGGAAACACCATATATTTT	CASSLGFSGFSGNTIYF
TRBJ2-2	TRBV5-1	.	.	TGCGCCAGCAGCCGGGGGATCCCCGGGGAGCTGTTTTTT	CASSRGIPGELFF
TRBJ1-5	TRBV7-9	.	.	TGTGCCAGCAGCTTCGGGATGGAGCCCCAGCATTTT	CASSFGMEPQHF
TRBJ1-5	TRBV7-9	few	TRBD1	TGTGCCAGCAGCTTAGGTGGGACAGGGCGAACTCAGCCCCAGCATTTT	CASSLGGTGRTQPQHF
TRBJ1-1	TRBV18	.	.	TGTGCCAGCTCCCTCTCTCGGGGGAACACTGAAGCTTTCTTT	CASSLSRGNTEAFF
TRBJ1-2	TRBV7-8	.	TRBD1	TGTGCCAGCAGCACTAGGTGGGACAGGGAGTATGGCTACACCTTC	CASSTRWDREYGYTF
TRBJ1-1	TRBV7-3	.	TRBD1	TGTGCCAGCAGCGGACAGGCGGACACTGAAGCTTTCTTT	CASSGQADTEAFF
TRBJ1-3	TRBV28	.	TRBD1	TGTGCCAGCAGACTCACAGGGGCTGGAAACACCATATATTTT	CASRLTGAGNTIYF
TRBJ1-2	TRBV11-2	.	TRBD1	TGTGCCAGCAGCTTAGCACGGGGACAGCACTATGGCTACACCTTC	CASSLARGQHYGYTF
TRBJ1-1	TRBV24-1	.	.	TGTGCCACCAGTGACATTGGGGCACCGGGGGGATACACTGAAGCTTTCTTT	CATSDIGAPGGYTEAFF
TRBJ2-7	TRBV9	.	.	TGTGCCAGCAGCGCCGGCGGACAAGCCGAGCAGTACTTC	CASSAGGQAEQYF
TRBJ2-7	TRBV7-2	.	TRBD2	TGTGCCAGCAGCTTAGAAGCGGGGCTCTACGAGCAGTACTTC	CASSLEAGLYEQYF
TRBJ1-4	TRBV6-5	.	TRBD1	TGTGCCAGCAGTTACTCGCGGACAGGGGGACTTCAAAAACTGTTTTTT	CASSYSRTGGLQKLFF
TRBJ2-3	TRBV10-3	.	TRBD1	TGTGCCATCAGTGGGTCGGACAGGGAGCTTCAGTATTTT	CAISGSDRELQYF
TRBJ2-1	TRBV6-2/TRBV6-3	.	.	TGTGCCAGCATTTACGGACAGACTTACAATGAGCAGTTCTTC	CASIYGQTYNEQFF
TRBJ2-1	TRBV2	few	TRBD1	TGTGCCAGCAGGGTGGGACAGGGGGGCTCCTACAATGAGCAGTTCTTC	CASRVGQGGSYNEQFF
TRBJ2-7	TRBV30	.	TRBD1	TGTGCCTGGCTTCCGGACAGGGGCTACGAGCAGTACTTC	CAWLPDRGYEQYF
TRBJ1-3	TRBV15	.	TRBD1	TGTGCCACCAGCAGTGTCTATACGGACAGGGCCTCTGGAAACACCATATATTTT	CATSSVYTDRASGNTIYF
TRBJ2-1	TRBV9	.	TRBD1	TGTGCCAGCAGCGTGGTGGGACAGACGACATACAATGAGCAGTTCTTC	CASSVVGQTTYNEQFF
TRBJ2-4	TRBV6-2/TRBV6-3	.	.	TGTGCCAGCAGTAGACAGCCGCTAGCCAAAAACATTCAGTACTTC	CASSRQPLAKNIQYF
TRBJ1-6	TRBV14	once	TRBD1	TGTGCCAGCAGTTACTCCGGGACAGGGTCTAATTCACCCCTCCACTTT	CASSYSGTGSNSPLHF
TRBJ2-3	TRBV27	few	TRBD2	TGTGCCAGCAGTTTACGGCGGGGGGCGCTGTATTTT	CASSLRRGALYF
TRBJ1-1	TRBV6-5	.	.	TGTGCCAGCAGTTACTCGAACTCGGTTCGGAACACTGAAGCTTTCTTT	CASSYSNSVRNTEAFF
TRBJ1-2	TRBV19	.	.	TGTGCCAGTAGCCATGAGGGGGTGTCAAACTATGGCTACACCTTC	CASSHEGVSNYGYTF
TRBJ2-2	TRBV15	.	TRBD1	TGTGCCACCACCGAGACAGGGACGAACACCGGGGAGCTGTTTTTT	CATTETGTNTGELFF
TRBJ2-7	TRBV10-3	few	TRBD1	TGTGCCATCAGCCAGGGACAGGGAGATGTGTACGAGCAGTACTTC	CAISQGQGDVYEQYF
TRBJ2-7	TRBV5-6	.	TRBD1	TGTGCCAGCAGTCGGGACAGCATGCGCGAGCAGTACTTC	CASSRDSMREQYF
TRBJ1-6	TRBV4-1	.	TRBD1	TGCGCCAGCAGCCCGGAGGGGATAGGGGGCTCTTCACCCCTCCACTTT	CASSPEGIGGSSPLHF
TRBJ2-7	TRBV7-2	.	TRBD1	TGTGCCAGCAGCCCTGGACAGGGGGCGACGGACGAGCAGTACTTC	CASSPGQGATDEQYF
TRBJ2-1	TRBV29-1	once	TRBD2	TGCAGCGTGGCCGGGACTAGCGGTCGTAGCTCCTACAATGAGCAGTTCTTC	CSVAGTSGRSSYNEQFF
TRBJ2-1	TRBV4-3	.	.	TGCGCCAGCAGCCATCGAGGGCCTAGCCATGAGCAGTTCTTC	CASSHRGPSHEQFF
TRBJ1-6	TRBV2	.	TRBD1	TGTGCCAGCAGCGGAGGACAGGGGGCAAGATCACCCCTCCACTTT	CASSGGQGARSPLHF
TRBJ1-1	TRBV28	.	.	TGTGCCAGCAGGGACGTAAGGGGCGCCCCCACTGAAGCTTTCTTT	CASRDVRGAPTEAFF
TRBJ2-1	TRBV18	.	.	TGTGCCAGCTCACTAGCCTACAATGAGCAGTTCTTC	CASSLAYNEQFF
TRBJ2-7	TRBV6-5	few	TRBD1	TGTGCCAGCAGCTACCGGGGCAGGGGGCACGAGCAGTACTTC	CASSYRGRGHEQYF
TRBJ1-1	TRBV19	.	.	TGTGCCAGTAGTACCCCCCTCCAGGGTTTACAGTTCTTCGTACCAAACACTGAAGCTTTCTTT	CASSTPLQGLQFFVPNTEAFF
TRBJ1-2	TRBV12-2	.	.	TGTGCAAGTCGCTTAGCGCGGCGACAGGGGGAAGATAACTATGGCTACACCTTC	CASRLARRQGEDNYGYTF
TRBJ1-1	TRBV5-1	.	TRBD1	TGCGCCAGCAGCTTCGCACAGGGGTCCACTGAAGCTTTCTTT	CASSFAQGSTEAFF
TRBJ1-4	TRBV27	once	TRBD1	TGTGCCAGCAGTTGGCGCAGGGGGTCGACTAATGAAAAACTGTTTTTT	CASSWRRGSTNEKLFF
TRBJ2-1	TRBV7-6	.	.	TGTGCCAGCAAAAGGGGGATAAATCCCTACAATGAGCAGTTCTTC	CASKRGINPYNEQFF
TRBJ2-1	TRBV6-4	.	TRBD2	TGTGCCAGCAGTAGCGGGAGTTCCAATGAGCAGTTCTTC	CASSSGSSNEQFF
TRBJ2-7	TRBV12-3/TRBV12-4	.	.	TGTGCCAGCAGTCGGACAGCGCCCTACGAGCAGTACTTC	CASSRTAPYEQYF
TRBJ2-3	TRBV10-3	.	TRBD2	TGTGCCATCAGTGCACTAGCGGGACCCACAGATACGCAGTATTTT	CAISALAGPTDTQYF
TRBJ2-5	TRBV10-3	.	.	TGTGCCATCAGGAGCAACTTCGGGGAGACCCAGTACTTC	CAIRSNFGETQYF
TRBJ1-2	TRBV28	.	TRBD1	TGTGCCAGCAGTAATCTCCGGGACAGATTATATGGCTACACCTTC	CASSNLRDRLYGYTF
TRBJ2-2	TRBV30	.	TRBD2	TGTGCCTGGAGTGGACTAGCGGGAGTCACCGGGGAGCTGTTTTTT	CAWSGLAGVTGELFF
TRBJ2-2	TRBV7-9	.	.	TGTGCCAGCAGCTGGCCCGCTACCAGGCAGAACACCGGGGAGCTGTTTTTT	CASSWPATRQNTGELFF